A selection of T cell receptor beta chains follows, all from one sample in a study of identical twins. A single record per CDR3 protein comes from TCRdb applying MiXCR to the 5' RACE reads. The table shows 550,000 to 700,000 distinct CDR3 sequences, with around 20% occurring only once. In addition, the sample was reused for a study of T cells expressing NK-cell markers.

Sequencing was carried out using PBMCs. The receptors here all came from a woman aged 18-29 years in good health. Both conserved end residues are part of each CDR3. D genes are given only for firm matches. The size field is filled for only some rows; it gives once, few, many or a size class.

>TRBJ2-1|TRBD2|many|TRBV10-3|14
TGTGCCATCAGTGCTAGCGGGAGTGTGAATGAGCAGTTCTTC
CAISASGSVNEQFF
>TRBJ2-7|-|few|TRBV20-1|13
TGCAGTGCTAGAGATCTAATCTCCTACGAGCAGTACTTC
CSARDLISYEQYF
>TRBJ2-7|TRBD2|-|TRBV7-2|14
TGTGCCAGCAGCCTACTAGCGGCGGCCTACGAGCAGTACTTC
CASSLLAAAYEQYF
>TRBJ2-4|TRBD1|many|TRBV12-3/TRBV12-4|14
TGTGCCAGCAGTCCATACGACAGGGAAAGCATTCAGTACTTC
CASSPYDRESIQYF
>TRBJ2-7|-|-|TRBV19|12
TGTGCCAGTAGCCTAGGAAGGGATCAGCAGTACTTC
CASSLGRDQQYF
>TRBJ1-1|-|many|TRBV5-5|16
TGTGCCAGCAGCTTGGGGGGTATACAGGGAGGGACTGAAGCTTTCTTT
CASSLGGIQGGTEAFF
>TRBJ1-4|TRBD1|-|TRBV20-1|15
TGCAGTGCGCGGGACAGGGGATCTCGCGAGGAAAAACTGTTTTTT
CSARDRGSREEKLFF
>TRBJ2-3|TRBD2|few|TRBV20-1|13
TGCAAACTAGCGGGGGACGAGACAGATACGCAGTATTTT
CKLAGDETDTQYF
>TRBJ2-7|TRBD2|-|TRBV20-1|15
TGCAGTGCTAGAGATCCCCAGCGGGACTCCTACGAGCAGTACTTC
CSARDPQRDSYEQYF
>TRBJ1-4|-|-|TRBV5-1|13
TGCGCCAGCAGACAAGTTGGGAATGAAAAACTGTTTTTT
CASRQVGNEKLFF
>TRBJ2-7|-|many|TRBV20-1|13
TGCAGTGGACTGTGGGACACCAACTACGAGCAGTACTTC
CSGLWDTNYEQYF
>TRBJ2-7|-|few|TRBV5-1|15
TGCGCCAGCAGCTTGGTGGCCCAATTCGGTTACGAGCAGTACTTC
CASSLVAQFGYEQYF
>TRBJ1-6|TRBD1|many|TRBV18|14
TGTGCCAGCAGCCCGGGACAGAATAATTCACCCCTCCACTTT
CASSPGQNNSPLHF
>TRBJ2-1|TRBD2|-|TRBV19|15
TGTGCCAGTAAAACTAGCGGGAGACCCCTCGATGAGCAGTTCTTC
CASKTSGRPLDEQFF
>TRBJ1-1|-|few|TRBV7-2|15
TGTGCCAGCAGCTTGTGGATACAGGCTGACACTGAAGCTTTCTTT
CASSLWIQADTEAFF
>TRBJ2-1|-|few|TRBV19|15
TGTGCCAGTAGTTTATGGCTAGCCATGCTCGCTGAGCAGTTCTTC
CASSLWLAMLAEQFF
>TRBJ2-3|-|-|TRBV5-6|14
TGTGCCAGCAGCTTGGTAGTCCCCACAGATACGCAGTATTTT
CASSLVVPTDTQYF
>TRBJ2-2|-|few|TRBV2|13
TGTGCCAGCAGTGGACTCAACACCGGGGAGCTGTTTTTT
CASSGLNTGELFF
>TRBJ2-3|-|-|TRBV18|13
TGTGCCAGCTCACCACCAGGATCAAATACGCAGTATTTT
CASSPPGSNTQYF
>TRBJ2-7|TRBD2|-|TRBV5-1|13
TGCGCCAGCAGCTTCAGCGGGAGGTTCGAGCAGTACTTC
CASSFSGRFEQYF
>TRBJ2-2|-|few|TRBV20-1|15
TGCAGTGCCAGTAATCTGGGAAGAGACACCGGGGAGCTGTTTTTT
CSASNLGRDTGELFF
>TRBJ1-2|-|-|TRBV7-8|13
TGTGCCAGCAGCCCGACGGACTACTATGGCTACACCTTC
CASSPTDYYGYTF
>TRBJ2-7|-|few|TRBV20-1|14
TGCAGTGCTAGAGTGGGGCAGCAACTCTACGAGCAGTACTTC
CSARVGQQLYEQYF
>TRBJ2-7|TRBD1|many|TRBV29-1|13
TGCAGCGTCCGGACAGGGTTTATGGACGAGCAGTACTTC
CSVRTGFMDEQYF
>TRBJ2-2|-|-|TRBV20-1|15
TGCAGTGCTCCGGGCCCTCTGATGGGCACCGGGGAGCTGTTTTTT
CSAPGPLMGTGELFF
>TRBJ2-3|-|-|TRBV5-1|15
TGCGCCAGCAGCTTAGGCGCCCCCCGAGCGGATACGCAGTATTTT
CASSLGAPRADTQYF
>TRBJ1-2|-|few|TRBV9|14
TGTGCCAGCAGCATCCGGGACGCCGACTATGGCTACACCTTC
CASSIRDADYGYTF
>TRBJ2-7|-|few|TRBV11-2|15
TGTGCCAGCAGCTTGGTCGTGAAGTCCGACTACGAGCAGTACTTC
CASSLVVKSDYEQYF
>TRBJ1-2|-|few|TRBV6-6|12
TGTGCCAGCAGACAGGGATTCTATGGCTACACCTTC
CASRQGFYGYTF
>TRBJ1-1|-|many|TRBV6-1|12
TGTGCCAGCAGCGTCATGAACACTGAAGCTTTCTTT
CASSVMNTEAFF
>TRBJ2-7|TRBD2|-|TRBV12-3/TRBV12-4|15
TGTGCCAGCAGTTTCGGACTAGCGGCCTCCTACGAGCAGTACTTC
CASSFGLAASYEQYF
>TRBJ2-3|TRBD2|once|TRBV3-1|14
TGTGCCAGCAGCCTTCTAGCGGTCACAGATACGCAGTATTTT
CASSLLAVTDTQYF
>TRBJ1-5|-|many|TRBV20-1|13
TGCAGTACGGGACACCTTCAGGGACAGCCCCAGCATTTT
CSTGHLQGQPQHF